Listed below are T cell receptor beta chains from one sample, sequenced in a study of technical replicates of blood from several donors. The data were produced by immunoSEQ multiplex PCR, yet TCRdb's version contains in-frame clones alone and is incomplete. This sample has around 57,000 clones, with 94% found just once. The sequenced sample was T cells isolated from PBMCs. Every receptor here comes from a human donor in good health. CDR3s include the opening cysteine and the closing phenylalanine or tryptophan. Fields, in order: CDR3 protein, CDR3 DNA, J gene, V gene, D gene, clone size, CDR3 length. A D gene is named only where the DNA matches it firmly. Size values are once, few and many counts, or a class for expanded clones, and some rows have none.

CASSLGTGVNEQFF TGTGCCAGCAGCTTGGGGACAGGGGTCAATGAGCAGTTCTTC TRBJ2-1 TRBV5-4 TRBD1 . 14
CASREDSNQPQHF TGTGCCAGCAGGGAGGATAGCAATCAGCCCCAGCATTTT TRBJ1-5 TRBV11-2 . . 13
CASSFQDRGQRYTF TGTGCCAGCAGCTTCCAAGACAGGGGCCAGAGATACACCTTC TRBJ1-2 TRBV11-3 TRBD1 . 14
CASSLGLAGPDTQYF TGTGCCAGCAGCTTGGGACTAGCGGGGCCAGATACGCAGTATTTT TRBJ2-3 TRBV11-3 TRBD2 . 15
CASSQQGGGSYGYTF TGTGCCAGCAGTCAACAGGGGGGAGGTAGCTATGGCTACACCTTC TRBJ1-2 TRBV7-9 TRBD1 . 15
CASSGLTGGAGYGYTF TGTGCCAGCAGTGGACTTACAGGGGGCGCGGGCTATGGCTACACCTTC TRBJ1-2 TRBV28 TRBD1 . 16
CASSSGLAGGLNEQYF TGCGCCAGCAGCTCGGGACTAGCGGGAGGGCTCAACGAGCAGTACTTC TRBJ2-7 TRBV5-1 TRBD2 . 16
CASSYTSGTYEQYF TGCGCCAGCAGCTACACTAGCGGTACCTACGAGCAGTACTTC TRBJ2-7 TRBV5-1 TRBD2 once 14
CASSPGQEGDTQYF TGCGCCAGCAGCCCCGGACAGGAGGGGGATACGCAGTATTTT TRBJ2-3 TRBV5-1 . . 14
CASSLLAAYNEQFF TGTGCCAGCAGCTTACTAGCGGCCTACAATGAGCAGTTCTTC TRBJ2-1 TRBV11-2 TRBD2 . 14
CASSPPSGEQYF TGTGCCAGCTCACCTCCTAGCGGCGAGCAGTACTTC TRBJ2-7 TRBV18 TRBD2 . 12
CASMPGHTYNEQFF TGCGCCAGCATGCCAGGGCACACCTACAATGAGCAGTTCTTC TRBJ2-1 TRBV10-2 . . 14
CASSLGSTEAFF TGTGCCAGCAGTTTGGGGAGTACTGAAGCTTTCTTT TRBJ1-1 TRBV28 . few 12
CASSLGGDLHF TGTGCCAGCAGCTTAGGGGGGGACCTACATTTT TRBJ1-5 TRBV7-6 . . 11
CASSYVPNYEQYF TGTGCCAGCAGTTACGTCCCAAACTACGAGCAGTACTTC TRBJ2-7 TRBV6-6 . . 13
CASSAGGRGYEQYF TGTGCCAGCAGCGCGGGCGGGAGAGGCTACGAGCAGTACTTC TRBJ2-7 TRBV9 TRBD2 . 14
CASSLGGTGEETQYF TGCGCCAGCAGCTTGGGAGGGACAGGGGAAGAGACCCAGTACTTC TRBJ2-5 TRBV5-1 TRBD1 . 15
CASRYRGQSTDTQYF TGTGCCAGCAGATACAGGGGGCAAAGCACAGATACGCAGTATTTT TRBJ2-3 TRBV28 TRBD1 . 15
CASSSREETQYF TGTGCCAGCAGCTCCAGGGAAGAGACCCAGTACTTC TRBJ2-5 TRBV5-4 . once 12
CASSFLLDTQYF TGTGCCAGCAGTTTCCTCCTCGATACGCAGTATTTT TRBJ2-3 TRBV6-6 . . 12
CASFLGQGITEAFF TGCGCCAGCTTTTTAGGACAGGGGATTACTGAAGCTTTCTTT TRBJ1-1 TRBV5-1 TRBD1 . 14
CASSESFSGGQGIETQYF TGCGCCAGCAGTGAGTCGTTTAGCGGGGGCCAAGGAATCGAGACCCAGTACTTC TRBJ2-5 TRBV10-1 TRBD2 . 18
CANATGKKNEQYF TGTGCCAACGCTACAGGGAAGAAGAACGAGCAGTACTTC TRBJ2-7 TRBV6-5 . . 13
CASTRWQGEAGELFF TGCGCCAGCACCCGGTGGCAGGGTGAGGCCGGGGAGCTGTTTTTT TRBJ2-2 TRBV10-2 . . 15
CASSSRNRGINEQYF TGTGCCAGCAGTTCTCGAAACAGGGGCATCAACGAGCAGTACTTC TRBJ2-7 TRBV6-5 TRBD1 . 15
CASSSTGGVGKAFF TGTGCCAGCAGCTCTACAGGGGGCGTTGGAAAAGCTTTCTTT TRBJ1-1 TRBV5-4 TRBD1 . 14
CASTGRTNEAFF TGTGCCAGCACCGGAAGGACTAATGAAGCTTTCTTT TRBJ1-1 TRBV28 . . 12
CASSLAGTGKGYTF TGTGCCAGCAGCTTGGCGGGGACAGGAAAAGGCTACACCTTC TRBJ1-2 TRBV5-4 TRBD1 . 14
CASSPTGLLYEQYF TGTGCCAGCTCACCAACAGGGCTTCTCTACGAGCAGTACTTC TRBJ2-7 TRBV18 . . 14
CAISDSGIAHEQYF TGTGCCATCAGTGACTCAGGGATTGCCCACGAGCAGTACTTC TRBJ2-7 TRBV10-3 . . 14
CASSLYSLRQPQHF TGTGCCAGCAGCTTGTACTCCCTTCGCCAGCCCCAGCATTTT TRBJ1-5 TRBV5-6 . . 14
CASSFGPVNTEAFF TGTGCCAGCAGCTTTGGGCCAGTGAACACTGAAGCTTTCTTT TRBJ1-1 TRBV5-4 . . 14
CASSDTSDNEQFF TGTGCCAGCAGCGATACTAGCGACAATGAGCAGTTCTTC TRBJ2-1 TRBV9 TRBD2 . 13
CASSPPLGQGKDEQYF TGTGCCAGCAGCCCACCCCTTGGACAGGGGAAGGACGAGCAGTACTTC TRBJ2-7 TRBV9 TRBD1 . 16
CASSLVRKPEAFF TGTGCCAGCAGTTTAGTGAGGAAGCCAGAAGCTTTCTTT TRBJ1-1 TRBV28 . . 13
CASSPALLGLADNEQFF TGTGCCAGCTCACCGGCCTTGCTCGGACTAGCGGACAATGAGCAGTTCTTC TRBJ2-1 TRBV18 TRBD2 . 17
CASSFWSGGSSYEQYF TGTGCCAGCAGCTTTTGGAGCGGGGGGAGCTCCTACGAGCAGTACTTC TRBJ2-7 TRBV5-6 TRBD2 . 16
CASSSPSPLRGRAVADTQYF TGTGCCAGCAGCTCGCCTTCCCCCCTACGCGGGAGGGCCGTGGCAGATACGCAGTATTTT TRBJ2-3 TRBV7-8 TRBD2 . 20
CASSTTSGRLGEQYF TGCGCCAGCAGCACGACTAGCGGGAGGTTGGGAGAGCAGTACTTC TRBJ2-7 TRBV5-1 TRBD2 . 15
CASSNPGQSYGYTF TGTGCCAGCAGTAACCCGGGACAGAGTTATGGCTACACCTTC TRBJ1-2 TRBV28 TRBD1 . 14
CASSLNYRGFSGNTIYF TGTGCCAGCAGCTTAAACTACAGGGGCTTCTCTGGAAACACCATATATTTT TRBJ1-3 TRBV7-3 TRBD1 . 17